This passage covers 16 T cell receptor beta chains from one sample sequenced in a study of T cells in Graves' hyperthyroidism and ophthalmopathy. Amplified TCR beta CDR3 regions derived from RNA transcripts. HTBI primers drove first-round RT-PCR of the TCR CDR3. A single record per CDR3 protein comes from TCRdb applying MiXCR to the multiplex PCR reads. The sample lists around 490,000 distinct CDR3 sequences; 15% to 20% were seen once. Sequencing was carried out using blood. These receptors all come from a man aged 40-49 years with Graves' ophthalmopathy.

This clonotype was found many times. The genes are TRBV18 and TRBJ2-2; no clear D. Germline-derived CDR1 and CDR2 are KGHSH and LQKENI. Trimming removed 6 bases from V and 7 bases from J, with 9 bases in between. The CDR3 covers 12 residues. This chain's CDR3 is CASSRRDGELFF. The CDR3 DNA reads as TGTGCCAGCTCGCGCCGTGACGGGGAGCTGTTTTTT.

This clonotype was observed a handful of times. The chain employs TRBV14 and TRBJ2-3; 8 bases are shared with TRBD2. Germline V CDR1 and CDR2: SGHDN, FVKESK. The J segment lost 6 bases and the V segment lost 4 bases, leaving 12 bases of the junction unmatched. There are 16 residues in the CDR3. The CDR3 bases are TGTGCCAGCAGCCCCTACGGAGCGGGAGTCGGGGATACGCAGTATTTT. Translated: CASSPYGAGVGDTQYF.

This clonotype was found a few times. This chain joins TRBV5-6 and TRBJ2-7, with 10 bases identical to TRBD1. This CDR3 spans 14 amino acids. Germline CDR1 reads SGHDT; CDR2 reads YYEEEE. Losses at the gene ends were 7 bases for V and 6 bases for J; bases not matched to a gene: 10. The CDR3 protein is CASRGTGVSIEQYF. In DNA form, the CDR3 reads TGTGCCAGCCGGGGGACAGGGGTTTCTATCGAGCAGTACTTC.

The V call is TRBV5-1, the J call TRBJ2-6; 8 nucleotides align to TRBD1. Trimming cost V 3 bases and J 3 bases; bases outside gene matches: 5. This CDR3 contains 16 residues. Germline assignment: CDR1 SGHRS and CDR2 YFSETQ. Here the CDR3 DNA reads TGCGCCAGCAGCTCGGACAGGGTGGGTGGGGCCAACGTCCTGACTTTC. It translates to CASSSDRVGGANVLTF.

This clonotype appeared a few times. The chain joins TRBV19 to TRBJ2-1; 13 bases align to TRBD2. The CDR3 runs 13 residues. With V trimmed by 8 bases and J by 8 bases, 3 bases remained unmatched. CDR1 and CDR2 from the germline V gene are LNHDA and SQIVND (reference sequence). CDR3 protein: CASRLAGGHEQFF. Written as DNA, the CDR3 is TGTGCCAGTCGACTAGCGGGGGGACATGAGCAGTTCTTC.

This clonotype was picked up a small number of times. The rearrangement links TRBV9 to TRBJ2-1; D is unresolved. The V end lost 4 bases, the J end lost 9 bases, and 17 bases lay between the germline ends. Germline values: CDR1 SGDLS, CDR2 YYNGEE. This CDR3 region has 14 residues. Here the CDR3 reads CASSPLGRSGEQFF. CDR3 coding DNA: TGTGCCAGCAGCCCCCTGGGTCGGTCTGGTGAGCAGTTCTTC.

V is TRBV28 and J is TRBJ2-3; 8 nucleotides match TRBD2. CDR3 length: 15 residues. Unmatched junction bases numbered 10, after V lost 5 bases and J lost 6 bases. Germline V CDR1 and CDR2: MDHEN, SYDVKM. This chain's CDR3 is CASSRGGTREDTQYF. The CDR3 DNA reads TGTGCCAGCAGTAGGGGGGGGACTAGGGAGGATACGCAGTATTTT. Full variable domain (missing parts from reference TRBV28 and TRBJ2-3): DVKVTQSSRYLVKRTGEKVFLECVQDMDHENMFWYRQDPGLGLRLIYFSYDVKMKEKGDIPEGYSVSREKKERFSLILESASTNQTSMYLCASSRGGTREDTQYFGPGTRLTVL.

This clonotype appeared many times. The chain carries TRBV3-1 and TRBJ1-2; the match to TRBD1 covers 7 bases. CDR3 length: 15 residues. Germline values: CDR1 LGHDT, CDR2 YNNKEL (reference sequence). V lost 1 base, J lost 3 bases, and 5 bases stayed unmatched. In DNA form, the CDR3 reads TGTGCCAGCAGCCAAGTACGCCAGGGGGACTATGGCTACACCTTC. This sequence encodes CASSQVRQGDYGYTF.

As DNA, the CDR3 is TGTGCCAGTAGTAGCAGGGGAGATGGCTACACCTTC. Translating it yields CASSSRGDGYTF. The gene calls are TRBV19 and TRBJ1-2; D may be TRBD1 (6 bases). This CDR3 is 12 amino acids long. Germline V gene sequence: CDR1 LNHDA, CDR2 SQIVND (reference sequence). V was shortened by 4 bases and J by 6 bases, with 9 bases between the two germline ends.

The chain couples TRBV10-3 to TRBJ2-3; D ambiguous. Germline V gene data show CDR1 as ENHRY and CDR2 as SYGVKD. The CDR3 is 13 residues long. The V and J ends lost 7 bases and 0 bases respectively, with 8 bases between them. This CDR3 is CAINFESTDTQYF. The CDR3 nucleotides read TGTGCCATCAATTTTGAAAGCACAGATACGCAGTATTTT.

Note on this clonotype: A read error is likely, as this CDR3 ends without the conserved phenylalanine or tryptophan. This chain uses TRBV28 with TRBJ2-2, with TRBD2 matching over 8 bases. The CDR3 is 13 amino acids. V was clipped by 6 bases and J by 6 bases; unmatched bases: 3. Germline loops: CDR1 MDHEN, CDR2 SYDVKM. CDR3 sequence: CASSRGGSGELFS. In nucleotides, the CDR3 is TGTGCCAGCAGCCGGGGGGGTTCCGGGGAGCTGTTTTCT.

The V call is TRBV9, the J call TRBJ1-3, with D possibly matching TRBD1 (5 bases). Trimming removed 3 bases from V and 0 bases from J, with 7 bases in between. The CDR3 covers 14 residues. Germline CDR1 SGDLS, CDR2 YYNGEE. The CDR3 coding sequence is TGTGCCAGCAGCGCCGGGGCCTCTGGAAACACCATATATTTT. This gives the protein CASSAGASGNTIYF. The full variable domain, in which reference TRBV9 and TRBJ1-3 provide the parts outside the CDR3, is DSGVTQTPKHLITATGQRVTLRCSPRSGDLSVYWYQQSLDQGLQFLIQYYNGEERAKGNILERFSAQQFPDLHSELNLSSLELGDSALYFCASSAGASGNTIYFGEGSWLTVV.

This clonotype was counted a few times. The chain joins TRBV27 to TRBJ1-5; D unresolved. V was clipped by 2 bases and J by 0 bases, with 8 bases between them. Germline CDR1 and CDR2: MNHEY and SMNVEV (reference sequence). The CDR3 consists of 15 residues. CDR3 coding DNA: TGTGCCAGCAGTTTAGAGGGATTTAGCAATCAGCCCCAGCATTTT. Amino acid sequence: CASSLEGFSNQPQHF.

The chain is built from TRBV25-1 and TRBJ1-5; 7 nucleotides agree with TRBD1. Trimming took 4 bases from V and 3 from J; bases not matched to a gene: 3. The V gene's germline CDR1 is MGHDK and CDR2 SYGVNS. The CDR3 has 14 amino acids. CDR3 in amino acids: CASSADRINQPQHF. In DNA, the CDR3 is TGTGCCAGCAGTGCGGACAGGATCAATCAGCCCCAGCATTTT.

This clonotype was seen many times. This rearrangement joins TRBV12-3 or TRBV12-4 to TRBJ2-1, with TRBD1 matching over 8 bases. V gave up 0 bases and J gave up 4 bases; unmatched junction bases: 5. This CDR3 contains 16 residues. The CDR3 nucleotides read TGTGCCAGCAGTTTAGCGACAGGGGTTGGTTACAATGAGCAGTTCTTC. This encodes CASSLATGVGYNEQFF.

As regards this clonotype: A read error may account for a junction end that differs from germline. The chain links TRBV5-1 to TRBJ1-6; 10 bases line up with TRBD1. Looked up from germline, CDR1 is SGHRS and CDR2 is YFSETQ. The CDR3 runs to 15 residues. The CDR3 coding sequence is TGCGCCAGCAGCTCCAGACAGGGGGCTAATCCACCCCTCCACTTT. Protein product: CASSSRQGANPPLHF. The variable domain in full, with the rest retrieved from reference TRBV5-1 and TRBJ1-6, is KAGVTQTPRYLIKTRGQQVTLSCSPISGHRSVSWYQQTPGQGLQFLFEYFSETQRNKGNFPGRFSGRQFSNSRSEMNVSTLELGDSALYLCASSSRQGANPPLHFGNGTRLTVT.